The text below deals with one T cell receptor beta chain. Its antigen is unidentified. Sequencing relied on a cDNA template that was reverse transcribed from extracted RNA. Libraries were prepared by immunoSEQ multiplex PCR; TCRdb keeps only in-frame clonotypes and omits some of them. The sample includes 150,000 to 200,000 clones, 50% to 70% seen only once; the top ten take 1.3%. The V and J ends lost 8 bases and 4 bases, in that order; junction bases with no gene match: 8. The CDR3 runs 13 residues. Germline V lookup: CDR1 MGHDK, CDR2 SYGVNS. This record belongs to a study of CD8+ T cells in alopecia areata. At the level of the study: Those treated were given oral tofacitinib at 5 to 10 mg twice daily. Study-wide points: Within the top 100, expanded CD8+ clones significantly decreased with tofacitinib, as did scalp clonality. Mice showed clearer TCR sharing than patients did, a gap that was possibly HLA-related. Clonality exceeded that of normal scalp in lesional scalp, most notably in alopecia totalis/universalis.

Treatment reported: oral pan-JAK inhibitor, 5-10 mg twice daily. J is TRBJ2-7 and V is TRBV25-1, with 7 bases lining up with TRBD1. The receptor comes from a human donor with alopecia areata. The starting material was CD4+ T cells sorted from blood, obtained around week 50, from a patient treated with tofacitinib. CDR3 coding DNA: TGTGCCAGCTCCTCCGGGACAGATTACGAGCAGTACTTC. Residues: CASSSGTDYEQYF.